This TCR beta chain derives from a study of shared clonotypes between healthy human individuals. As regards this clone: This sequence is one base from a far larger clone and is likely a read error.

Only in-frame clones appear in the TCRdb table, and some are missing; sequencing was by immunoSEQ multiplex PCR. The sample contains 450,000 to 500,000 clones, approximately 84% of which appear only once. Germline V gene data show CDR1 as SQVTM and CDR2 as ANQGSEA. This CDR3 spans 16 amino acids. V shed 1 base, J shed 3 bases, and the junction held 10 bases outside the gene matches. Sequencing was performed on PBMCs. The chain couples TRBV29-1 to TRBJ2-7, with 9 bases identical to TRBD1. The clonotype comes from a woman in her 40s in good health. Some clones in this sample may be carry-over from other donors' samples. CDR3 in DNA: TGCAGCGTTGAAGCCCCGGGCACAGGGGGCTACTACGAGCAGTACTTC. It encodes CSVEAPGTGGYYEQYF.